This TCR beta chain was profiled in a study of cytomegalovirus exposure and HLA in healthy donors. This PCR relied on a set of 60 Vbeta primers and 13 Jbeta primers. Clones were read by immunoSEQ multiplex PCR, and TCRdb kept only the in-frame ones, dropping some. Altogether 110,000 or so clones are present, 69% being singletons, with the ten largest covering approximately 3%. This clone was seen only a few times. Looked up from germline, CDR1 is SQVTM and CDR2 is ANQGSEA. The CDR3 spans 14 residues. V shed 4 bases, J shed 3 bases, and the junction held 6 bases outside the gene matches. The V gene is TRBV29-1, the J gene TRBJ2-3, with 8 positions matching TRBD2. This TCR came from a man aged 25 to 40 in good health and CMV-seronegative. Material for sequencing was PBMCs. CDR3 in amino acids: CSVVAGLSTDTQYF. DNA of the CDR3: TGCAGCGTTGTAGCGGGACTGAGTACAGATACGCAGTATTTT.